This T cell receptor (beta chain) comes out of a study of cytomegalovirus exposure and HLA in healthy donors. The length of the CDR3 is 15 residues. The V and J ends lost 4 bases and 2 bases respectively, with 13 bases between them. Germline CDR1 reads MDHEN; CDR2 reads SYDVKM. The study ran its PCR with 60 Vbeta and 13 Jbeta primers. Repertoires were generated with immunoSEQ multiplex PCR, while TCRdb's copy carries only in-frame clones and drops some. The table includes around 150,000 clones, about 60% detected once. The sequenced sample was PBMCs. This clonotype originated in a woman aged 60-75 years in good health and CMV-seropositive. V and J are TRBV28 and TRBJ2-3, with D perhaps matching TRBD2 (5 bases). In nucleotides, the CDR3 is TGTGCCAGCAGTTCCCTAGGACTCAACACAGATACGCAGTATTTT. Translating it yields CASSSLGLNTDTQYF.